These T cell receptor beta chains were read from a single sample in a study of cytomegalovirus exposure and HLA in healthy donors. Clones were sequenced by immunoSEQ multiplex PCR, and TCRdb holds only the in-frame ones, with some missing. The sample table includes some 110,000 clones. Sequencing was carried out using PBMCs. These receptor sequences come from a man aged 25 to 40 in good health and CMV-seronegative. Each CDR3 is given with its conserved first and last residue. D genes are given only for firm matches.

d_call j_call v_call cdr3_aa cdr3_nt
. TRBJ1-1 TRBV7-2 CASRHGGGKAFF TGTGCCAGCAGACACGGGGGGGGGAAAGCTTTCTTT
TRBD2 TRBJ2-1 TRBV7-2 CASSFGGRDGDNEQFF TGTGCCAGCAGCTTCGGCGGGAGAGACGGAGACAATGAGCAGTTCTTC
. TRBJ1-1 TRBV19 CASSIGSNTEAFF TGTGCCAGTAGTATCGGGTCGAACACTGAAGCTTTCTTT
. TRBJ2-5 TRBV14 CASSQLPQETQYF TGTGCCAGCAGCCAACTCCCCCAAGAGACCCAGTACTTC
TRBD2 TRBJ2-7 TRBV5-1 CASGERTSGRGSSYEQYF TGCGCCAGCGGGGAAAGGACTAGCGGGAGGGGCAGCTCCTACGAGCAGTACTTC
. TRBJ2-7 TRBV30 CAWSVGKVSEGYEQYF TGTGCCTGGAGTGTAGGGAAGGTTAGCGAGGGCTACGAGCAGTACTTC
TRBD1 TRBJ1-6 TRBV18 CASSGTGRFRSPLHF TGTGCCAGCTCGGGGACAGGGAGATTTCGATCACCCCTCCACTTT
. TRBJ1-2 TRBV10-2 CASSESRNVAGGYTF TGCGCCAGCAGTGAGTCGCGGAATGTTGCCGGTGGCTACACCTTC
TRBD1 TRBJ1-5 TRBV4-1 CASSQVGTGALEPQHF TGCGCCAGCAGCCAAGTAGGGACAGGGGCCCTAGAGCCCCAGCATTTT
. TRBJ2-3 TRBV29-1 CSVSRKSTDTQYF TGCAGCGTAAGCAGGAAAAGCACAGATACGCAGTATTTT
TRBD1 TRBJ2-6 TRBV5-1 CASSHDTAQGHSGANVLTF TGCGCCAGCAGCCACGACACCGCACAGGGGCACTCTGGGGCCAACGTCCTGACTTTC
. TRBJ1-1 TRBV28 CASSRPRRTKTENTEAFF TGTGCCAGCAGCCGACCCCGTAGGACAAAGACTGAGAACACTGAAGCTTTCTTT
. TRBJ2-2 TRBV27 CASSPSGQGGSGELFF TGTGCCAGCAGTCCCAGTGGACAGGGAGGGAGCGGGGAGCTGTTTTTT
. TRBJ1-1 TRBV6-1 CASSEARRTGAFF TGTGCCAGCAGTGAGGCAAGAAGGACTGGAGCTTTCTTT
TRBD2 TRBJ2-7 TRBV7-3 CASRSSGAYEQYF TGTGCCAGCAGGTCCAGCGGGGCGTACGAGCAGTACTTC
. TRBJ2-4 TRBV30 CAWSGLPRNF TGTGCCTGGTCGGGACTTCCTAGGAACTTC
TRBD1 TRBJ1-2 TRBV15 CATSSADQDRVNYGYTF TGTGCCACCAGCAGTGCAGACCAGGACAGGGTGAACTATGGCTACACCTTC
TRBD1 TRBJ2-7 TRBV5-4 CASSEDRGRQYF TGTGCCAGCAGCGAAGACAGGGGGCGGCAGTACTTC
. TRBJ2-2 TRBV12-2 CASRLGGGYRRHLNTGELFF TGTGCAAGTCGCTTAGGGGGAGGTTACCGACGACACCTTAACACCGGGGAGCTGTTTTTT
TRBD2 TRBJ2-3 TRBV19 CASSIESGTSGTDTQYF TGTGCCAGTAGTATAGAATCGGGTACTAGCGGCACAGATACGCAGTATTTT
. TRBJ1-1 TRBV5-1 CASSLASLNTEAFF TGCGCCAGCAGCTTGGCCAGTCTGAACACTGAAGCTTTCTTT
. TRBJ2-1 TRBV4-1 CASSQVKAGLGEQFF TGCGCCAGCAGCCAAGTGAAGGCAGGGTTAGGTGAGCAGTTCTTC
TRBD1 TRBJ1-5 TRBV6-1 CASSVGYRGDQPQHF TGTGCCAGCAGTGTTGGCTACAGGGGGGACCAGCCCCAGCATTTT
TRBD2 TRBJ2-3 TRBV28 CASSRGASGFTDTQYF TGTGCCAGCAGCAGGGGAGCTAGCGGGTTCACAGATACGCAGTATTTT
. TRBJ1-1 TRBV25-1 CASTSTGVRAFF TGTGCCAGCACCTCGACAGGAGTAAGGGCTTTCTTT
TRBD1 TRBJ1-4 TRBV11-2 CASSLGTGGKNEKLFF TGTGCCAGCAGCTTAGGGACAGGGGGAAAAAATGAAAAACTGTTTTTT
TRBD1 TRBJ1-4 TRBV7-9 CASSSAGTDSSRREKLFF TGTGCCAGCAGCTCGGCCGGGACAGATTCATCGCGACGGGAAAAACTGTTTTTT
TRBD2 TRBJ2-1 TRBV19 CASSINLAGGGNEQFF TGTGCCAGTAGTATAAACCTAGCGGGAGGGGGGAATGAGCAGTTCTTC
. TRBJ2-5 TRBV5-1 CASSLGAPTEGWTQYF TGCGCCAGCAGCTTGGGGGCCCCGACGGAGGGGTGGACCCAGTACTTC
TRBD1 TRBJ2-5 TRBV19 CASTPPIKTRTGSQQETQYF TGTGCCAGTACCCCACCGATCAAAACTAGGACAGGCAGTCAACAAGAGACCCAGTACTTC
TRBD1 TRBJ2-1 TRBV11-2 CASSSSGGIYNEQFF TGTGCCAGCAGCTCGTCAGGGGGTATATACAATGAGCAGTTCTTC
. TRBJ2-7 TRBV30 CAWSPAGPYEQYF TGTGCCTGGAGTCCGGCAGGCCCCTACGAGCAGTACTTC
. TRBJ2-2 TRBV7-9 CASSLAYNEAFNTGELFF TGTGCCAGCAGCTTAGCGTACAATGAGGCTTTCAACACCGGGGAGCTGTTTTTT
. TRBJ2-1 TRBV18 CASSPINSGYNEQFF TGTGCCAGCTCACCAATAAATTCAGGGTACAATGAGCAGTTCTTC
. TRBJ1-1 TRBV7-3 CASSRTRGLNTEAFF TGTGCCAGCAGCCGTACCCGGGGATTGAACACTGAAGCTTTCTTT
. TRBJ2-3 TRBV15 CATSRARSADTQYF TGTGCCACCAGCAGAGCTCGGAGCGCAGATACGCAGTATTTT
. TRBJ1-3 TRBV29-1 CSVQSSTGSDTIYF TGCAGCGTTCAAAGTAGTACCGGGTCCGACACCATATATTTT